The 3 T cell receptor beta chains presented below share a single source sample, sequenced in a study of T cells in Graves' hyperthyroidism and ophthalmopathy. RNA transcripts yielded amplified TCR beta CDR3 regions. The HTBI primer set drove a first-round RT-PCR of the TCR CDR3. TCRdb recomputed calls from the multiplex PCR reads with MiXCR, one row per CDR3 protein. This sample yields about 840,000 distinct CDR3 sequences, of which around 39% are seen a single time; 8.9% belongs to the top ten. Sequenced material: blood. The receptors shown here come from a man aged 18 to 29 with Graves' hyperthyroidism.

The chain links TRBV19 to TRBJ1-2, with no clear D. V gave up 6 bases and J gave up 10 bases, with 15 bases separating them. Germline CDR1 is LNHDA and CDR2 is SQIVND (reference sequence). The CDR3 consists of 12 residues. The DNA of the CDR3 is TGTGCCAGTAGCCCATCTTGGCAGCTCTACACCTTC. Translated: CASSPSWQLYTF.

The chain uses TRBV5-5 and TRBJ2-5; D tentatively reads TRBD1 or TRBD2 (5 bases each). The germline CDR1 and CDR2 sequences are SGHKS and YYEKEE (reference sequence). This CDR3 has 13 residues. The ends were cut back, 2 bases at V and 3 bases at J, with 8 bases in the middle. CDR3 coding DNA: TGTGCCAGCAGCTTCTGGGGGAAAGAGACCCAGTACTTC. Protein: CASSFWGKETQYF.

The sample holds many counts of this clonotype. The chain combines TRBV7-8 with TRBJ1-1, with D unresolved. Trimming removed 4 bases from V and 7 bases from J, with 7 bases in between. The CDR3 is made up of 11 amino acids. CDR1 SGHVS and CDR2 FQNEAQ come from the germline V gene. The CDR3 is CASSSVGEAFF. The CDR3 bases are TGTGCCAGCAGCTCGGTGGGTGAAGCTTTCTTT.